The clone carrying this T cell receptor beta chain registers large (0.1 to 1%) by frequency. What it binds is unknown. This entry is derived from a study of CD8 T cells in cerebrospinal fluid in Alzheimer's disease. Droplet-based sequencing used CSF cells sorted as live with a live/dead marker. Findings and limits, study-wide: No causal link between EBV and Alzheimer's follows from EBV-specific cerebrospinal fluid TCRs, authors warned.

10X single-cell V(D)J and 5' gene-expression libraries profiled CSF cells. Following a re-call of the 10x single-cell sequencing reads, TCRdb has one entry per CDR3 protein and lacks DNA. The sample table includes over a thousand distinct CDR3 sequences. Germline V CDR1 and CDR2: ENHRY, SYGVKD. The CDR3 has 15 residues. The chain is built from TRBV10-3 and TRBJ2-1; TCRdb's assignment of TRBD1 cannot be checked, as there is no DNA. The source is a human donor in good health. The sample was cerebrospinal fluid. CDR3 in amino acids: CAISHRDREGVSLFF.